This T cell receptor beta chain was recovered during a study of regulatory T cells in long-lasting Graves disease. In building TCR beta libraries, iRepertoire HTBI primers were used together with Arm-PCR of CDR3 regions. TCRdb passed the multiplex PCR reads through MiXCR, listing each CDR3 protein once. The sample consists of over 500,000 distinct CDR3 sequences, 15% to 20% of them appearing once. Study results and caveats: Owing to a sample size that was small, accuracy may have been reduced. Persistent Graves' cases showed lower TCR diversity than newly diagnosed cases.

The time point here: newly diagnosed GD, antithyroid drugs for less than 3 months. PBMCs provided the RNA from which the TCR library was made. The CDR3 consists of 13 residues. Trimming cost V 10 bases and J 7 bases; bases outside gene matches: 10. Germline values: CDR1 MNHNS, CDR2 SASEGT. Concerning this clonotype itself: Its specificity is unknown.

Separately, the same data were catalogued under a study of T cells in Graves' hyperthyroidism and ophthalmopathy. From that second work: The HTBI primer set served for first-round RT-PCR of the TCR CDR3.

The sequence was obtained from a woman between 25 and 40 years old with Graves disease. Sequencing was performed on peripheral blood mononuclear cells (PBMCs), taken at new diagnosis, from a patient treated with antithyroid drugs. The chain uses TRBV6-1 and TRBJ2-1; TRBD2 aligns across 7 bases. In DNA, the CDR3 is TGTGCCACCGGGAGGCGGGAGCAAAATGAGCAGTTCTTC. This codes for CATGRREQNEQFF.